The 7 T cell receptor beta chains listed next were all sequenced from one sample in a study of blood T cell repertoires in COVID-19. Using immunoSEQ multiplex PCR, the repertoire was profiled, and TCRdb retains in-frame clones only, with some absent. The sample yields some 170,000 clones, 80% to 90% seen once. Sequences were obtained from peripheral blood. The receptors were gathered from a woman in her 70s with COVID-19, enrolled during active disease.

The chain joins TRBV18 to TRBJ2-5; the D is unclear. This CDR3 has 13 amino acids. Deletions cut 2 bases from V and 4 bases from J, with 8 bases between. CDR1 and CDR2 (germline): KGHSH, LQKENI. CDR3: CASSPRVIETQYF. CDR3 nucleotides: TGTGCCAGCTCACCAAGAGTTATAGAGACCCAGTACTTC.

V usage is TRBV6-2 or TRBV6-3 and J usage is TRBJ2-1; 10 bases map to TRBD2. This CDR3 has 16 amino acids. Looked up from germline, CDR1 is MNHEY and CDR2 is SVGEGT. J was trimmed by 2 bases and V by 6 bases; bases with no gene match: 7. CDR3 nucleotides: TGTGCCAGCAGCCCTAGCGGGAGAGGCCCCTACAATGAGCAGTTCTTC. Amino acids: CASSPSGRGPYNEQFF.

CDR3 protein: CASSLSTGMNTEAFF. CDR3 in DNA: TGCGCCAGCAGCTTGAGTACAGGGATGAACACTGAAGCTTTCTTT. The gene calls are TRBV5-1 and TRBJ1-1; perhaps TRBD1 as D (6 bases). V shed 1 base and J shed 0 bases, with 10 bases lying between them. CDR3 length equals 15 residues. Germline CDR1 SGHRS, CDR2 YFSETQ.

V and J are TRBV7-2 and TRBJ1-3; unclear D gene. Between the trimmed V and J ends, which lost 2 bases and 4 bases, there was a span of 6 bases. The length of the CDR3 is 13 residues. The germline V gene has CDR1 SGHTA and CDR2 FQGNSA. Here the CDR3 reads CASSLTRGNTIYF. In nucleotides, the CDR3 is TGTGCCAGCAGCTTAACTCGGGGAAACACCATATATTTT.

The chain carries TRBV9 and TRBJ2-5; D is undetermined. CDR1 and CDR2 from the germline V gene are SGDLS and YYNGEE. This CDR3 has 11 amino acids. Trimming stripped 4 bases from V and 5 bases from J, with 6 bases between. The CDR3 sequence: CASSKTETQYF. For the CDR3, the DNA is TGTGCCAGCAGCAAGACTGAGACCCAGTACTTC.

This rearrangement joins TRBV6-6 to TRBJ2-2, with TRBD2 matching 8 bases. Per germline, CDR1 MNHNY and CDR2 SVGAGI (reference sequence). CDR3 length: 14 residues. V lost 7 bases, J lost 0 bases, and 1 base stayed unmatched. The CDR3 loop is CASTGLANTGELFF. CDR3 coding DNA: TGTGCCAGCACGGGACTAGCGAACACCGGGGAGCTGTTTTTT.

This clone has more than one count but fewer than ten. The rearrangement uses TRBV3-1 (or the pseudogene TRBV3-2) and TRBJ2-5; no reliable D call. CDR3 size: 12 residues. CDR1 and CDR2 from the germline V gene are LGHDT and YNNKEL (reference sequence). V was pared by 2 bases and J by 1 base, with 2 bases between. CDR3 sequence: CASSQLQETQYF. The CDR3 DNA is TGTGCCAGCAGCCAACTCCAAGAGACCCAGTACTTC.